This TCR beta chain was profiled in a study of cytomegalovirus exposure and HLA in healthy donors. This CDR3 is 15 amino acids long. In germline, CDR1 is SGHNT, CDR2 YYREEE (reference sequence). V shed 5 bases and J shed 5 bases, with 19 bases lying between them. This clone was recorded a few times. 60 Vbeta and 13 Jbeta primers were used in PCR. The data were produced by immunoSEQ multiplex PCR, yet TCRdb's version contains in-frame clones alone and is incomplete. This table holds about 150,000 clones, roughly 85% found once. The sequence came from a man aged 40-50 years in good health and CMV-seronegative. Sequencing was done on a sample of PBMCs. The rearrangement uses TRBV5-4 and TRBJ2-5; weak D call: TRBD1 (6 bases). The CDR3 nucleotides read TGTGCCAGCAGTCTACAGGGACCCGCCCGGGAGACCCAGTACTTC. Encoded protein: CASSLQGPARETQYF. The full variable domain, completed using reference TRBV5-4 and TRBJ2-5, is ETGVTQSPTHLIKTRGQQVTLRCSSQSGHNTVSWYQQALGQGPQFIFQYYREEENGRGNFPPRFSGLQFPNYSSELNVNALELDDSALYLCASSLQGPARETQYFGPGTRLLVL.